One and the same sample provided the 8 T cell receptor beta chains below, sequenced in a study of neurological immune-mediated disorders. One entry per CDR3 protein results from TCRdb running MiXCR on the 5' RACE reads. The sample contains approximately 90,000 distinct CDR3 sequences, roughly 4% of which appear only once. The specimen sequenced was PBMCs. The source of these receptors is a woman between 18 and 29 years old with multiple sclerosis.

This clonotype was observed many times. CDR3 sequence (DNA): TGCAGTGCTGTGGACCGGGGCTACGAGCAGTACTTC. Its translation: CSAVDRGYEQYF. The gene calls are TRBV20-1 and TRBJ2-7, with D possibly being TRBD2 (5 bases). V was clipped by 5 bases and J by 3 bases, with 11 bases between them. Germline CDR1 and CDR2: DFQATT and SNEGSKA (reference sequence). This CDR3 comprises 12 residues.

This clonotype has at least ten counts. This rearrangement joins TRBV28 to TRBJ2-3; maybe TRBD2 (6 bases). Germline V gene lookup returns CDR1 MDHEN and CDR2 SYDVKM. The CDR3 runs to 14 residues. V was trimmed by 5 bases and J by 6 bases, leaving 15 bases between them. Here the CDR3 DNA reads TGTGCCAGCAGTGCCCCTAGCGTGTCTGATACGCAGTATTTT. It specifies CASSAPSVSDTQYF. The full variable domain, rest sourced from reference TRBV28 and TRBJ2-3, is DVKVTQSSRYLVKRTGEKVFLECVQDMDHENMFWYRQDPGLGLRLIYFSYDVKMKEKGDIPEGYSVSREKKERFSLILESASTNQTSMYLCASSAPSVSDTQYFGPGTRLTVL.

This clonotype was detected many times. The V gene is TRBV5-1, the J gene TRBJ2-5, with D unresolved. Germline V CDR1 and CDR2: SGHRS, YFSETQ. This CDR3 is 11 amino acids long. V dropped 3 bases and J dropped 4 bases, with 4 bases sitting between them. CDR3 in amino acids: CASSWGETQYF. The CDR3 DNA sequence: TGCGCCAGCAGCTGGGGAGAGACCCAGTACTTC.

This clonotype was observed many times. The J gene is TRBJ1-4, the V gene TRBV5-1, with TRBD1 identical over 8 bases. Germline loops: CDR1 SGHRS, CDR2 YFSETQ. The CDR3 contains 15 residues. V shed 6 bases and J 1 base; nucleotides not matched to a gene: 5. CDR3 loop: CASNLGTGTNEKLFF. The CDR3 DNA reads TGCGCCAGCAACCTTGGGACAGGAACTAATGAAAAACTGTTTTTT.

This clonotype was seen at least ten times. V usage is TRBV5-5 and J usage is TRBJ2-1; D tentatively reads TRBD1 or TRBD2 (5 bases each). The V gene lost 0 bases and the J gene lost 7 bases, with 23 bases spanning the gap. Germline loops: CDR1 SGHKS, CDR2 YYEKEE (reference sequence). This CDR3 region has 18 residues. CDR3 DNA sequence: TGTGCCAGCAGCTTGGGGGCCGAGGGGTTAGCTCGATCAAATGAGCAGTTCTTC. Its translation is CASSLGAEGLARSNEQFF.

This clonotype was counted at least ten times. The V and J genes are TRBV7-6 and TRBJ1-4, with D hard to call. This CDR3 has 11 residues. In germline, CDR1 is SGHVS, CDR2 FNYEAQ. Trimming left V 3 bases short and J 15 bases short, with 11 bases between. CDR3 residues: CASSFHGSVFF. The CDR3 nucleotides are TGTGCCAGCAGCTTTCACGGGTCAGTGTTTTTT.

This clonotype was seen a handful of times. V is TRBV6-2 or TRBV6-3 and J is TRBJ2-7, with TRBD1 matching 10 bases. V lost 6 bases, J lost 5 bases, and 4 bases stayed unmatched. The CDR3 spans 13 residues. Germline V lookup: CDR1 MNHEY, CDR2 SVGEGT. Here the CDR3 reads CASRTGGFHEQYF. CDR3 coding DNA: TGTGCCAGCAGGACAGGGGGCTTCCACGAGCAGTACTTC.

The gene calls are TRBV6-2 or TRBV6-3 and TRBJ1-2; D uncertain. V dropped 4 bases and J dropped 6 bases, with 12 bases sitting between them. The CDR3 loop spans 13 amino acids. Germline V gives CDR1 MNHEY, CDR2 SVGEGT. CDR3 loop: CASSSDEVDGYTF. The CDR3 DNA follows: TGTGCCAGCAGTTCGGACGAGGTGGATGGCTACACCTTC.